Below are 29 T cell receptor beta chains sequenced from a single sample in a study of blood T cells in healthy people across ages. Primed by a sample-barcoded 5' primer and a J-beta primer mix, a second PCR proceeded for 7 to 11 cycles. TCRdb reanalysed the 5' RACE reads using MiXCR and keeps one entry per CDR3 protein. Altogether 750,000 to 950,000 distinct CDR3 sequences are present, almost 30% being singletons, with the ten largest covering about 9.4%. These sequences were also reported in another study, on T cells of mothers and their children.

Input material: blood. These receptors were taken from a woman aged 40 to 50 in good health.

There are many counts of this clonotype. The rearrangement links TRBV7-9 to TRBJ2-7; TRBD2 matches 8 bases. After removal of 4 bases from V and 0 bases from J, the junction contained 8 bases not matched to a gene. The CDR3 consists of 16 residues. CDR1 and CDR2 from the germline V gene are SEHNR and FQNEAQ (reference sequence). CDR3 nucleotide sequence: TGTGCCAGCAGCTCGTCCGGGACTAGGGGCTCCTACGAGCAGTACTTC. Its translation is CASSSSGTRGSYEQYF.

This clonotype was seen repeatedly, ten times or more. CDR3 loop: CASSLLYNEQFF. The CDR3 region has the DNA TGTGCCAGCAGTCTCCTTTACAATGAGCAGTTCTTC. This chain links TRBV6-6 with TRBJ2-1; D is ambiguous. V was clipped by 5 bases and J by 4 bases, with 6 bases between them. Germline V gene sequence: CDR1 MNHNY, CDR2 SVGAGI (reference sequence). The CDR3 spans 12 residues.

This clonotype was seen ten or more times. The J gene is TRBJ2-6, the V gene TRBV4-2; perhaps TRBD1 as D (7 bases). Between the trimmed V and J ends, which lost 2 bases and 1 base, there was a span of 24 bases. CDR1 and CDR2 (germline): LGHNA, YNFKEQ. The CDR3 length is 21 residues. The CDR3, as DNA: TGTGCCAGCAGCCAATATGCCTTTCAGGGGGGTTCGCCTTCTGGGGCCAACGTCCTGACTTTC. Amino acid sequence: CASSQYAFQGGSPSGANVLTF.

This clonotype showed up many times. The CDR3 DNA reads as TGTGCCAGCAGTTTCAGCCGGACAGGAGGGGAGACCCAGTACTTC. As protein: CASSFSRTGGETQYF. J is TRBJ2-5 and V is TRBV27, with D perhaps matching TRBD1 (7 bases). The CDR3 length is 15 residues. The germline V gene encodes CDR1 MNHEY and CDR2 SMNVEV (reference sequence). Trimming shortened V by 3 bases and J by 5 bases, and 16 bases separated the two germline ends.

Points on this clonotype: This may arise from a read error, as a much more abundant clone is one base away. The V gene is TRBV11-2, the J gene TRBJ2-5, with 9 nucleotides matching TRBD2. The length of the CDR3 is 15 residues. Per the germline V gene, CDR1 is SGHAT and CDR2 is FQNNGV. CDR3 sequence reads: CVSSLGAGGRETQYF. Here the CDR3 DNA reads TGTGTCAGCAGCTTAGGAGCGGGGGGACGAGAGACCCAGTACTTC. Full variable domain (remainder filled in from reference TRBV11-2 and TRBJ2-5): EAGVAQSPRYKIIEKRQSVAFWCNPISGHATLYWYQQILGQGPKLLIQFQNNGVVDDSQLPKDRFSAERLKGVDSTLKIQPAKLEDSAVYLCVSSLGAGGRETQYFGPGTRLLVL.

V usage is TRBV27 and J usage is TRBJ1-6; 9 nucleotides align to TRBD1. The junction had 7 bases not matched to a gene; V was cut back by 3 bases and J by 10 bases. This CDR3 comprises 15 residues. The germline CDR1 and CDR2 sequences are MNHEY and SMNVEV (reference sequence). CDR3 residues: CASSFSTGGSSPLHF. CDR3 bases: TGTGCCAGCAGTTTCTCGACAGGGGGTTCGTCACCCCTCCACTTT.

This clonotype has a count of ten or more. This chain links TRBV29-1 with TRBJ2-1; D gene ambiguous. The CDR3 is made up of 12 amino acids. Trimming removed 7 bases from V and 5 bases from J, with 12 bases in between. Germline assignment: CDR1 SQVTM and CDR2 ANQGSEA. CDR3 sequence: CSGRRENNEQFF. The CDR3 DNA follows: TGCAGCGGCAGAAGGGAAAACAATGAGCAGTTCTTC.

The chain is built from TRBV29-1 and TRBJ2-1, with 12 bases that match TRBD2. This CDR3 has 16 residues. V shed 6 bases and J 7 bases; nucleotides not matched to a gene: 13. Germline assignment: CDR1 SQVTM and CDR2 ANQGSEA. The DNA of the CDR3 is TGCAGCGTCCGGGCCTCTAGCGGGGGGGCAGGGAATGAGCAGTTCTTC. This gives the protein CSVRASSGGAGNEQFF.

This clonotype was observed a few times. The genes are TRBV29-1 and TRBJ2-2; possibly TRBD1 or TRBD2 for D (5 bases each). Per the germline V gene, CDR1 is SQVTM and CDR2 is ANQGSEA. CDR3 size: 14 residues. V lost 4 bases and J 0 bases, leaving 9 bases between the germline ends. Here the CDR3 DNA reads TGCAGCGTTGCGGGGACCTCGAACACCGGGGAGCTGTTTTTT. Translating it yields CSVAGTSNTGELFF.

The chain is built from TRBV20-1 and TRBJ1-5, with D unresolved. V was clipped by 0 bases and J by 0 bases, with 9 bases between them. The CDR3 extends over 15 amino acids. CDR1 is DFQATT, CDR2 SNEGSKA, per germline (reference sequence). CDR3 residues: CSAREGRASNQPQHF. CDR3 bases: TGCAGTGCTAGAGAGGGGAGGGCTAGCAATCAGCCCCAGCATTTT.

In regard to this clonotype: The conserved phenylalanine or tryptophan normally closing the CDR3 is absent here, so this likely arose from a read error. The rearrangement links TRBV6-5 to TRBJ2-3, with TRBD1 identical over 7 bases. This CDR3 comprises 16 residues. The ends lost 2 bases at V and 3 bases at J; junction bases unmatched: 8. The germline V gene encodes CDR1 MNHEY and CDR2 SVGAGI. The CDR3: CASSYERGPRTDTQYL. The CDR3 region has the DNA TGTGCCAGCAGTTACGAGAGGGGGCCTCGAACAGATACGCAGTATTTG.

This clonotype has a handful of counts. The junction does not match germline at one end; this may be a read error. The V gene is TRBV28, the J gene TRBJ2-6; TRBD2 aligns across 12 bases. Germline V lookup: CDR1 MDHEN, CDR2 SYDVKM. There are 17 residues in the CDR3. CDR3 in amino acids: CASSRLAGADGTNVLTF. CDR3 DNA sequence: TGTGCCAGCAGTCGACTAGCGGGGGCGGATGGGACCAACGTCCTGACTTTC. Together with reference TRBV28 and TRBJ2-6, the CDR3 gives the full variable domain: DVKVTQSSRYLVKRTGEKVFLECVQDMDHENMFWYRQDPGLGLRLIYFSYDVKMKEKGDIPEGYSVSREKKERFSLILESASTNQTSMYLCASSRLAGADGTNVLTFGAGSRLTVL.

This clonotype was seen repeatedly, ten times or more. The V gene is TRBV24-1, the J gene TRBJ1-4, with D possibly being TRBD1 (6 bases). This CDR3 comprises 13 residues. The V end lost 4 bases, the J end lost 10 bases, and 12 bases lay between the germline ends. From germline, CDR1 is KGHDR and CDR2 SFDVKD. Written as DNA, the CDR3 is TGTGCCACCAGTGAACCGCAAGGGGGAAAACTGTTTTTT. This encodes CATSEPQGGKLFF.

This clonotype was counted only a few times. V gene TRBV7-2 combines with J gene TRBJ1-2; 9 bases match TRBD1. With 1 base clipped from V and 4 bases from J, the junction kept 4 bases outside the gene matches. Germline V gives CDR1 SGHTA, CDR2 FQGNSA. There are 15 residues in the CDR3. CDR3 DNA sequence: TGTGCCAGCAGCTTAGGGGACAGGGTAGCCTATGGCTACACCTTC. The encoded protein is CASSLGDRVAYGYTF.

The chain links TRBV7-3 to TRBJ2-2; 12 bases agree with TRBD2. This CDR3 region has 16 residues. V trimming: 5 bases; J trimming: 3 bases; junction bases outside the gene matches: 4. Per germline, CDR1 SGHTA and CDR2 FQGTGA. The CDR3, as DNA: TGTGCCAGCAGCCTAGCGGGGGGGCCGTACACCGGGGAGCTGTTTTTT. Residues: CASSLAGGPYTGELFF.

About this clonotype: It may be a read error: a sequence one base away is much more abundant. V and J are TRBV29-1 and TRBJ2-1; D uncertain. Germline V lookup: CDR1 SQVTM, CDR2 ANQGSEA. The CDR3 has 12 residues. The V and J ends lost 3 bases and 10 bases respectively, with 13 bases between them. The CDR3 DNA follows: TGCAGCGTTGATCTCGGGTTCGGGGAGCAGTTCTTC. It specifies CSVDLGFGEQFF.

As for this clonotype: One end of the junction varies from germline; a read error may be responsible. The chain carries TRBV5-1 and TRBJ2-1; D unresolved. Germline V gives CDR1 SGHRS, CDR2 YFSETQ. CDR3 length equals 13 residues. The CDR3 bases are TGCGTCAGCAGCTTGGGTGCGGCCAATGAGCAGTTCTTC. Translating gives CVSSLGAANEQFF.

This clonotype showed up many times. Germline and junction disagree at one end, which may indicate a read error. The rearrangement links TRBV5-1 to TRBJ2-2, with D maybe TRBD2 (6 bases). Germline CDR1 SGHRS, CDR2 YFSETQ. There are 15 residues in the CDR3. The CDR3 loop is CASSLDGRNTGELFF. CDR3 nucleotide sequence: TGTGCCAGCAGTTTGGACGGGAGGAACACCGGGGAGCTGTTTTTT. The whole variable domain, filled in from reference TRBV5-1 and TRBJ2-2, reads KAGVTQTPRYLIKTRGQQVTLSCSPISGHRSVSWYQQTPGQGLQFLFEYFSETQRNKGNFPGRFSGRQFSNSRSEMNVSTLELGDSALYLCASSLDGRNTGELFFGEGSRLTVL.

This clonotype was seen just once. This chain joins TRBV3-1 and TRBJ2-1; the D is unclear. The V end lost 0 bases, the J end lost 7 bases, and 13 bases lay between the germline ends. The germline CDR1 and CDR2 sequences are LGHDT and YNNKEL (reference sequence). This CDR3 is built from 15 residues. The CDR3 nucleotides are TGTGCCAGCAGCCAAGATACAGTGAAGGTTAATGAGCAGTTCTTC. It codes for CASSQDTVKVNEQFF.

This chain connects TRBV7-2 to TRBJ2-7; unclear D gene. Germline V gene sequence: CDR1 SGHTA, CDR2 FQGNSA. V lost 1 base and J 3 bases, leaving 10 bases between the germline ends. This CDR3 has 14 amino acids. CDR3 protein: CASSLDGSIYEQYF. The CDR3 DNA sequence: TGTGCCAGCAGCTTAGACGGGTCGATCTACGAGCAGTACTTC.

This rearrangement joins TRBV6-5 to TRBJ2-5, with no clear D. Germline V gene data show CDR1 as MNHEY and CDR2 as SVGAGI. V was pared by 0 bases and J by 0 bases, with 5 bases between. This CDR3 comprises 14 residues. CDR3 in DNA: TGTGCCAGCAGTTACTCGACGGACCAAGAGACCCAGTACTTC. Amino acid sequence: CASSYSTDQETQYF.

The chain joins TRBV7-9 to TRBJ1-2; unclear D gene. CDR1 and CDR2 from the germline V gene are SEHNR and FQNEAQ (reference sequence). Trimming removed 5 bases from V and 2 bases from J, with 18 bases in between. CDR3 length: 16 residues. The CDR3 reads CASSPSMSSENYGYTF. The CDR3 bases are TGTGCCAGCAGCCCGAGTATGAGTAGCGAGAACTATGGCTACACCTTC.

The V and J genes are TRBV9 and TRBJ2-1; 7 nucleotides line up with TRBD2. Trimming cost V 0 bases and J 7 bases; bases outside gene matches: 7. The germline V gene encodes CDR1 SGDLS and CDR2 YYNGEE. The CDR3 contains 15 residues. The CDR3 coding sequence is TGTGCCAGCAGCGTAGTCGGAGGGGAGGGGAATGAGCAGTTCTTC. It encodes CASSVVGGEGNEQFF. The variable domain in full, completed from reference TRBV9 and TRBJ2-1, reads DSGVTQTPKHLITATGQRVTLRCSPRSGDLSVYWYQQSLDQGLQFLIQYYNGEERAKGNILERFSAQQFPDLHSELNLSSLELGDSALYFCASSVVGGEGNEQFFGPGTRLTVL.

The count of this clonotype is one. The chain combines TRBV29-1 with TRBJ1-1, with D hard to call. Trimming stripped 4 bases from V and 1 base from J, with 7 bases between. Germline V lookup: CDR1 SQVTM, CDR2 ANQGSEA. CDR3 length equals 12 residues. The CDR3 reads CSVVGSNTEAFF. The CDR3 nucleotides read TGCAGCGTTGTGGGCTCGAACACTGAAGCTTTCTTT. The full variable domain, rest sourced from reference TRBV29-1 and TRBJ1-1, is SAVISQKPSRDICQRGTSLTIQCQVDSQVTMMFWYRQQPGQSLTLIATANQGSEATYESGFVIDKFPISRPNLTFSTLTVSNMSPEDSSIYLCSVVGSNTEAFFGQGTRLTVV.

The rearrangement links TRBV7-2 to TRBJ1-2, with 9 bases identical to TRBD1. Trimming at V came to 8 bases and at J to 1 base, leaving 14 bases not matched to a gene. The germline CDR1 and CDR2 sequences are SGHTA and FQGNSA. This CDR3 has 17 amino acids. CDR3 sequence: CASGSGTGNPRNYGYTF. Written as DNA, the CDR3 is TGTGCCAGCGGCTCCGGGACAGGGAACCCCCGTAACTATGGCTACACCTTC. Based on the CDR3 plus reference TRBV7-2 and TRBJ1-2, the full variable domain is GAGVSQSPSNKVTEKGKDVELRCDPISGHTALYWYRQSLGQGLEFLIYFQGNSAPDKSGLPSDRFSAERTGGSVSTLTIQRTQQEDSAVYLCASGSGTGNPRNYGYTFGSGTRLTVV.

This chain connects TRBV7-2 to TRBJ2-3; 7 bases line up with TRBD2. This CDR3 has 16 residues. V lost 5 bases and J lost 1; bases outside the gene matches: 9. Per the germline V gene, CDR1 is SGHTA and CDR2 is FQGNSA. The CDR3 DNA sequence: TGTGCCAGCAGCCGAAGGGGAAGCGGGGGCACAGATACGCAGTATTTT. Protein: CASSRRGSGGTDTQYF.

With regard to this clonotype: An end of the junction differs from the germline gene, which may be a read error. The V call is TRBV28, the J call TRBJ2-7, with 8 bases that match TRBD1. The CDR3 totals 16 residues. Germline V gene data show CDR1 as MDHEN and CDR2 as SYDVKM. CDR3 protein: CASKFRDRTFSYKQYF. Here the CDR3 DNA reads TGTGCCAGCAAATTCCGGGACAGGACCTTTTCCTACAAGCAGTACTTC.

This rearrangement joins TRBV5-4 to TRBJ2-1, with D unresolved. The germline gives CDR1 SGHNT, CDR2 YYREEE (reference sequence). Trimming took 4 bases from V and 3 from J, leaving 11 bases between them. The CDR3 is 14 residues long. CDR3 DNA sequence: TGTGCCAGCAGCGACTCCCAGGTCTACAATGAGCAGTTCTTC. Protein sequence: CASSDSQVYNEQFF.

The rearrangement joins TRBV28 to TRBJ2-7, with D uncertain. Trimming shortened V by 11 bases and J by 1 base, and 21 bases separated the two germline ends. There are 15 residues in the CDR3. Germline V gene sequence: CDR1 MDHEN, CDR2 SYDVKM. CDR3 sequence (DNA): TGTGCCTCCCAAAGGGTAAGAAAACAGTCCTACGAGCAGTACTTC. This sequence encodes CASQRVRKQSYEQYF.